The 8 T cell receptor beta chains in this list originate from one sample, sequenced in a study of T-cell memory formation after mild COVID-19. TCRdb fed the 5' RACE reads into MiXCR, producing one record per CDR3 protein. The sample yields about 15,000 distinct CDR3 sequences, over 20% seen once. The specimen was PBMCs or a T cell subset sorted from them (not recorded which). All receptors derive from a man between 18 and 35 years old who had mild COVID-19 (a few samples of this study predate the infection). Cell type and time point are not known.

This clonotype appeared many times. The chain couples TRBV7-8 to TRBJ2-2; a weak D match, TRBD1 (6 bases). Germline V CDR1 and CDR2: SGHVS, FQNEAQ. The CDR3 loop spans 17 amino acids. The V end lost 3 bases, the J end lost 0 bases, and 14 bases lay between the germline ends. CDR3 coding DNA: TGTGCCAGCAGCTTGCCTACCGGGACACCGAACACCGGGGAGCTGTTTTTT. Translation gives CASSLPTGTPNTGELFF. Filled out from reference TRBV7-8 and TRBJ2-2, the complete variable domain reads GAGVSQSPRYKVAKRGQDVALRCDPISGHVSLFWYQQALGQGPEFLTYFQNEAQLDKSGLPSDRFFAERPEGSVSTLKIQRTQQEDSAVYLCASSLPTGTPNTGELFFGEGSRLTVL.

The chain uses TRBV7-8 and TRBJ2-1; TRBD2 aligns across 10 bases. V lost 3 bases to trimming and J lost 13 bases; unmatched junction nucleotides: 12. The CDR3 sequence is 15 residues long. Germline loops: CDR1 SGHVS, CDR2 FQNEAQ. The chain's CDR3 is CASSFGTSVLISQFF. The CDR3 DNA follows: TGTGCCAGCAGCTTCGGGACTAGCGTCTTGATCTCCCAGTTCTTC.

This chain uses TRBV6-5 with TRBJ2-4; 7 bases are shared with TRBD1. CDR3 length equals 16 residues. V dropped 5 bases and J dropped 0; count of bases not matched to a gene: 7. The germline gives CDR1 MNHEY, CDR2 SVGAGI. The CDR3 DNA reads TGTGCCAGCAGTCCCTATCGACAGGGAGCCAAAAACATTCAGTACTTC. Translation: CASSPYRQGAKNIQYF.

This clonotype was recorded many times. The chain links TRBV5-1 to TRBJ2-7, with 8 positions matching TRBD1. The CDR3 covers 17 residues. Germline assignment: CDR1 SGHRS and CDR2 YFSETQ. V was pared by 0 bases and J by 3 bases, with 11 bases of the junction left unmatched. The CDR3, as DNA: TGCGCCAGCAGCTTGGGTTCCCCGACAGGGGTTGTCTACGAGCAGTACTTC. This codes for CASSLGSPTGVVYEQYF. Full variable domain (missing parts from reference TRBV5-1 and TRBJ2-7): KAGVTQTPRYLIKTRGQQVTLSCSPISGHRSVSWYQQTPGQGLQFLFEYFSETQRNKGNFPGRFSGRQFSNSRSEMNVSTLELGDSALYLCASSLGSPTGVVYEQYFGPGTRLTVT.

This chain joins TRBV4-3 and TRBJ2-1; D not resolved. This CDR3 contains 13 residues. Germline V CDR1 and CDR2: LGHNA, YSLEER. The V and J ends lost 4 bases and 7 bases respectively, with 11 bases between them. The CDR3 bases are TGCGCCAGCAGCCTCGTGAGGAAGAATGAGCAGTTCTTC. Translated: CASSLVRKNEQFF.

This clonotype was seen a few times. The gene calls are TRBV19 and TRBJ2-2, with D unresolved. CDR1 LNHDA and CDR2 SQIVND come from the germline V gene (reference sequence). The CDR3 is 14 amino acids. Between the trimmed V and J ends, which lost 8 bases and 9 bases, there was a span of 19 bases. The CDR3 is CASLNQDGTWELFF. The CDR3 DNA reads TGTGCCAGTCTTAACCAGGACGGAACTTGGGAGCTGTTTTTT.

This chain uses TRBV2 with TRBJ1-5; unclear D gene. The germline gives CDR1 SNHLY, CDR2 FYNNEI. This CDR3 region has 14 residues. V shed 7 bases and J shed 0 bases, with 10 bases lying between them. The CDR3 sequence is CASTGSISNQPQHF. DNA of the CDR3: TGTGCCAGCACGGGAAGCATTAGCAATCAGCCCCAGCATTTT. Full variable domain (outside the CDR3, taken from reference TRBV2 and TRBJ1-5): EPEVTQTPSHQVTQMGQEVILRCVPISNHLYFYWYRQILGQKVEFLVSFYNNEISEKSEIFDDQFSVERPDGSNFTLKIRSTKLEDSAMYFCASTGSISNQPQHFGDGTRLSIL.

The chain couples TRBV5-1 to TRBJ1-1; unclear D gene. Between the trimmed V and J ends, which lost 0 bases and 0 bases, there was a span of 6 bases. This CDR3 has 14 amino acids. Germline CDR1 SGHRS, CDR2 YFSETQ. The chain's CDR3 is CASSLDSLNTEAFF. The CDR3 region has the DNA TGCGCCAGCAGCTTGGACAGTTTGAACACTGAAGCTTTCTTT.